A selection of T cell receptor beta chains follows, all from one sample in a study of T cell responses to AZD1222 COVID-19 vaccine. Measured with immunoSEQ multiplex PCR; TCRdb has only the in-frame clones, and not every one. The table records some 130,000 clones, about 93% of them present only once. The source material was peripheral blood, sampled on day 0 of AZD1222 vaccination. Receptors originate from an adult in good health. Both conserved end residues are part of each CDR3. A D gene is named only where the DNA matches it firmly. Only some rows state a clone size, as once, few, many or a class for expanded clones.

j_gene,v_gene,abundance,d_gene,CDR3nt,CDR3aa
TRBJ2-7,TRBV2,.,TRBD1,TGTGCCAGCAGTCTGGGACAGATCTACGAGCAGTACTTC,CASSLGQIYEQYF
TRBJ2-5,TRBV11-2,once,.,TGTGCCAGCAGCTTTAGCGGACTGTACCAAGAGACCCAGTACTTC,CASSFSGLYQETQYF
TRBJ2-3,TRBV2,.,TRBD1,TGTGCCAGCAGTGGGGACAGGGGGACAGATACGCAGTATTTT,CASSGDRGTDTQYF
TRBJ1-1,TRBV19,.,.,TGTGCCAGTAGTATCATTCAGTGGGCTGAAGCTTTCTTT,CASSIIQWAEAFF
TRBJ1-2,TRBV5-4,.,.,TGTGCCAGCAGCTTAACGGACTATGGCTACACCTTC,CASSLTDYGYTF
TRBJ2-5,TRBV7-2,few,.,TGTGCCAGCAGCTTAGCTTCCCGAGGGTGGGAGACCCAGTACTTC,CASSLASRGWETQYF
TRBJ2-7,TRBV6-1,.,.,TGTGCCAGCAGTGAAGTCTCTATCTACGAGCAGTACTTC,CASSEVSIYEQYF
TRBJ2-6,TRBV19,.,.,TGTGCCAGTAGTATAGATACGGCAGGGGAAGGCTCTGGGGCCAACGTCCTGACTTTC,CASSIDTAGEGSGANVLTF
TRBJ1-1,TRBV2,.,.,TGTGCCAGCAGTGAAAGGGTAGATGAAGCTTTCTTT,CASSERVDEAFF
TRBJ1-1,TRBV19,.,.,TGTGCCAGTAGTATAAGTAGGCCGATGAACACTGAAGCTTTCTTT,CASSISRPMNTEAFF
TRBJ2-2,TRBV18,.,.,TGTGCCAGCTCACAGGAGGGCGACTTGTACACCGGGGAGCTGTTTTTT,CASSQEGDLYTGELFF
TRBJ2-7,TRBV27,.,.,TGTGCCAGCAGTTTATCCCCTAACTTATACGAGCAGTACTTC,CASSLSPNLYEQYF
TRBJ1-5,TRBV7-8,.,TRBD1,TGTGCCAGTCGGACAGGGGGTAGAAATGGCAATCAGCCCCAGCATTTT,CASRTGGRNGNQPQHF
TRBJ1-5,TRBV5-1,.,.,TGCGCCAGCAGCGAACTAGGGCTTAGCAATCAGCCCCAGCATTTT,CASSELGLSNQPQHF
TRBJ2-3,TRBV5-6,.,.,TGTGCCAGCAGCATCAGGGATGGCACAGATACGCAGTATTTT,CASSIRDGTDTQYF
TRBJ2-7,TRBV18,.,TRBD1,TGTGCCAGCTCACCACCCGGACAGGGGTCCTACGAGCAGTACTTC,CASSPPGQGSYEQYF
TRBJ1-2,TRBV6-1,.,TRBD1,TGTGCCAGCAGTGAGACAGGGGGCGACTATGGCTACACCTTC,CASSETGGDYGYTF
TRBJ2-1,TRBV7-9,.,.,TGTGCCAGCAGCTTAGTTACGGGAACGAGGGGTTACAATGAGCAGTTCTTC,CASSLVTGTRGYNEQFF
TRBJ2-1,TRBV15,.,.,TGTGCCACCAGCAGACTTTTAGGGGGGATGAGCTCCTACAATGAGCAGTTCTTC,CATSRLLGGMSSYNEQFF
TRBJ2-2,TRBV27,once,.,TGTGCCAGCAGTTTAGAGGGAGGGGGCGGGGAGCTGTTTTTT,CASSLEGGGGELFF
TRBJ1-5,TRBV2,.,.,TGTGCCAGCAGCAGGGAACTCAATCAGCCCCAGCATTTT,CASSRELNQPQHF
TRBJ1-5,TRBV5-1,few,.,TGCGCCAGCAGCTTGGCCAGCAATCAGCCCCAGCATTTT,CASSLASNQPQHF
TRBJ1-2,TRBV5-1,.,.,TGCGCCAGCAGCTTGGTGCCGGAGAACTATGGCTACACCTTC,CASSLVPENYGYTF
TRBJ2-3,TRBV7-8,.,TRBD2,TGTGCCAGCAGCTCCTCGGGCGGGAGATCAGCAGATACGCAGTATTTT,CASSSSGGRSADTQYF
TRBJ2-1,TRBV9,.,.,TGTGCCAGCAGCGTCCGACAGAAAAACAATGAGCAGTTCTTC,CASSVRQKNNEQFF
TRBJ1-1,TRBV19,.,.,TGTGCCAGTAGGTTACAGGGTGGCATGAACACTGAAGCTTTCTTT,CASRLQGGMNTEAFF
TRBJ1-2,TRBV30,.,.,TGTGCCTGGAGTTCGGGGAACTATGGCTACACCTTC,CAWSSGNYGYTF
TRBJ2-1,TRBV29-1,once,.,TGCAGCGTTGAAGGGGGGGCCAAGGGAGCCTATGAGCAGTTCTTC,CSVEGGAKGAYEQFF
TRBJ2-1,TRBV7-2,.,TRBD2,TGTGCCAGCAGCTCTAGCGGGAGGGCCTCCAATGAGCAGTTCTTC,CASSSSGRASNEQFF
TRBJ2-3,TRBV18,.,.,TGTGCCAGCTCACCCACCCTTACATCCGCCGCCACAGATACGCAGTATTTT,CASSPTLTSAATDTQYF
TRBJ1-6,TRBV25-1,once,TRBD1,TGTGCCAGCAGTGAATTCAGGGGGCTTGATTCACCCCTCCACTTT,CASSEFRGLDSPLHF
TRBJ2-7,TRBV30,.,TRBD1,TGTGCCTGGGCTCGGGACAGTATCTCCTACGAGCAGTACTTC,CAWARDSISYEQYF
TRBJ1-2,TRBV27,.,.,TGTGCCAGCAGTTTTTCCGCAGGACCCTTCAACTATGGCTACACCTTC,CASSFSAGPFNYGYTF
TRBJ2-1,TRBV5-1,.,.,TGCGCCAGCAGCTTGGTTGGGACACGGTCGCGTAATGAGCAGTTCTTC,CASSLVGTRSRNEQFF
TRBJ1-6,TRBV2,once,.,TGTGCCAGCAGTACGAGAGACAGGCCCGTCTATAATTCACCCCTCCACTTT,CASSTRDRPVYNSPLHF
TRBJ2-3,TRBV6-2/TRBV6-3,.,.,TGTGCCAGCAGTTACATTTCGGGAGTGGGCACAGATACGCAGTATTTT,CASSYISGVGTDTQYF
TRBJ1-5,TRBV12-3/TRBV12-4,.,.,TGTGCCAGCAGTCCCCAAGTTCTTACGCCCCAGCATTTT,CASSPQVLTPQHF
TRBJ1-1,TRBV19,.,TRBD1,TGTGCCAGTAGTAGGGACAGACAGAACACTGAAGCTTTCTTT,CASSRDRQNTEAFF
TRBJ2-7,TRBV3-1/TRBV3-2,.,TRBD2,TGTGCCAGCAGCCAAGAGGATTGGACTAGTCTCTACGAGCAGTACTTC,CASSQEDWTSLYEQYF
TRBJ2-7,TRBV30,.,.,TGTGCCTGGAGTGTGGGGACCCACGAGCAGTACTTC,CAWSVGTHEQYF